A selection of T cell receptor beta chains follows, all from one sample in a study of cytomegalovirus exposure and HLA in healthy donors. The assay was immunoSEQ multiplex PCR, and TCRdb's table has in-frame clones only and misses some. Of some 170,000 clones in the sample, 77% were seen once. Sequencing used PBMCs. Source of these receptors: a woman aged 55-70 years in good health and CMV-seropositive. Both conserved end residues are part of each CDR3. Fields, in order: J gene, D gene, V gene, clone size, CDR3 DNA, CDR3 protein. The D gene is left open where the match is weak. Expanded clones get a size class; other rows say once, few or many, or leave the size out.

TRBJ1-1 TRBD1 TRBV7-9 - TGTGCCAGCAGCTTTGGACAGGGGGTAAACACTGAAGCTTTCTTT CASSFGQGVNTEAFF
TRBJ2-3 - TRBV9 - TGTGCCAGCAGCCTCAGCGGGCCTAGCACAGATACGCAGTATTTT CASSLSGPSTDTQYF
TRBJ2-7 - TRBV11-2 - TGTGCCAGCAGCTTGACTAGTTCCTACGAGCAGTACTTC CASSLTSSYEQYF
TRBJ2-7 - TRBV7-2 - TGTGCCAGCAGCTTAGACAGGTCCTACGAGCAGTACTTC CASSLDRSYEQYF
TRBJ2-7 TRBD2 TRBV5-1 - TGCGCCAGCAGCTCCGGACTAGCGGGGTTGGACTCCCACGAGCAGTACTTC CASSSGLAGLDSHEQYF
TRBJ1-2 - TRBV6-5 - TGTGCCAGCAGTTCGCTTGGGCAGGCCCACTATGGCTACACCTTC CASSSLGQAHYGYTF
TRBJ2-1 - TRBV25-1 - TGTGCCAGCAGTCCACCCGTTGACAGGAAGCAGTTCTTC CASSPPVDRKQFF
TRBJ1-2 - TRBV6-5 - TGTGCCAGCAGTTACTCTGTCCTCCACTCGGAGGCGAACACCTTC CASSYSVLHSEANTF
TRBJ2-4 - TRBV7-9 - TGTGCCAGCAGCTTAGAAGGCCCGGGGTGTCAGTACTTC CASSLEGPGCQYF
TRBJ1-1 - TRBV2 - TGTGCCAGCAAGAGTTTGGCGGACACTGAAGCTTTCTTT CASKSLADTEAFF
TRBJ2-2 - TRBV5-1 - TGCGCCAGCGGAGGGGCCGGCACCGGGGAGCTGTTTTTT CASGGAGTGELFF
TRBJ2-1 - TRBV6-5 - TGTGCCAGCAGACCCGGGACAAACATTAACCATGAGCAGTTCTTC CASRPGTNINHEQFF
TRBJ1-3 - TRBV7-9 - TGTGCCAGCAGCTTAGCGGGGCGCGGCTCTGGAAACACCATATATTTT CASSLAGRGSGNTIYF
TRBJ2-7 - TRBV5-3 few TGTGCCAGAAGCTTGGACAGGGTGACCTCCTACGAGCAGTACTTC CARSLDRVTSYEQYF
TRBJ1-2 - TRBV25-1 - TGTGCCAGCTTCTCAGGGGTTGGCTACACCTTC CASFSGVGYTF
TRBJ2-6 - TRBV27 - TGTGCCAGCAGTCAGGACAGCGCTGGGGCCAACGTCCTGACTTTC CASSQDSAGANVLTF
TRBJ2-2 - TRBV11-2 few TGTGCCAGCAGCCCCACTAGAGGGAGCGGGGAGCTGTTTTTT CASSPTRGSGELFF
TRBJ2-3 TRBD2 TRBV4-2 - TGTGCCAGCAGCCAGGTCCCCCTAGCGGGAGGGCACACAGATACGCAGTACTTT CASSQVPLAGGHTDTQYF
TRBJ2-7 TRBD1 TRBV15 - TGTGCCACCAGCGGCAACAGGGGTTCGGGCTCCTACGAGCAGTACTTC CATSGNRGSGSYEQYF
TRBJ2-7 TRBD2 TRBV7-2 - TGTGCCAGCACCACGGGGGGAGCCAGGGCCAACGAGCAGTACTTC CASTTGGARANEQYF
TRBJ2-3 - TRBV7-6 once TGTGCCAGCAGCCCGACGAGGGATACGCAGTATTTT CASSPTRDTQYF
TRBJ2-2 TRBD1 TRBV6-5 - TGTGCCAGCAGGGGACAGGGGAGGTGGACCGGGGAGCTGTTTTTT CASRGQGRWTGELFF
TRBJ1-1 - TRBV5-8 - TGTGCCAGCAGCTTGTGGGCAGGGCCGGGCACTGAAGCTTTCTTT CASSLWAGPGTEAFF
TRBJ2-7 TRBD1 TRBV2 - TGTGCCAGCAGACCGAGACAGGGGGCCTACGAGCAGTACTTC CASRPRQGAYEQYF
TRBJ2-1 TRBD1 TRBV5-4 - TGTGCCAGCAGCTTGCGACAGGGGGCCTACAATGAGCAGTTCTTC CASSLRQGAYNEQFF
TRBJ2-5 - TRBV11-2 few TGTGCCAGCAGCTTGAGAAACAGTCAAGAGACCCAGTACTTC CASSLRNSQETQYF
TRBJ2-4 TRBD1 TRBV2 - TGTGCCAGCAGTGAAGGTCAGGGGGACAGGGACAGTCAGTACTTC CASSEGQGDRDSQYF
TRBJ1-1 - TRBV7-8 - TGTGCCAGCAGTCGTAACAGGGCTGAAGCTTTCTTT CASSRNRAEAFF
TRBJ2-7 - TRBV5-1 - TGCGCCAGCAGCCTCAGGGATCCTACCTACGAGCAGTACTTC CASSLRDPTYEQYF
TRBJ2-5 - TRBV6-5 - TGTGCCAGCAGTTACTTTGCAGGCCAAGAGACCCAGTACTTC CASSYFAGQETQYF
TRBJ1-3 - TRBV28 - TGTGCCAGCAGTCTCGGGAACACCATATATTTT CASSLGNTIYF
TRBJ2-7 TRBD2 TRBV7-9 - TGTGCCAGCAGCCGCGGGGGGGTTTTTGCCTACGAGCAGTACTTC CASSRGGVFAYEQYF
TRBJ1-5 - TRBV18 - TGTGCCAGCACCCTCGGGGGAACGGAACAGCCCCAGCATTTT CASTLGGTEQPQHF
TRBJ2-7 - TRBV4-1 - TGCGCCAGCAGCCAAGTGGTTGCGGCCTACGAGCAGTACTTC CASSQVVAAYEQYF
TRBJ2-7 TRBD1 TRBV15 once TGTGCCACCAGCAGAGTCAGGACAGGGGAGCAGTACTTC CATSRVRTGEQYF
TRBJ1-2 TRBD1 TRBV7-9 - TGTGCCAGCAGCAGAACTAGGACAGGAGACGGCTACACCTTC CASSRTRTGDGYTF
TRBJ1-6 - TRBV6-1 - TGTGCCAGCAAATCCTTGAGCTCCTATAATTCACCCCTCCACTTT CASKSLSSYNSPLHF